This section outlines one TCR beta chain sequence together with its context. These data come from a study of Ad26.COV2.S vaccination and SARS-CoV-2 variants. Study-wide context: Donor got 5x10^10 or 1x10^11 viral particles of Ad26.COV2.S.

Method: immunoSEQ multiplex PCR; TCRdb's copy keeps in-frame clones and lacks some. Among about 420,000 clones listed, around 87% were seen once. Treatment of the sample: approximately 18 received Ad26.COV2.S at low or high dose, single or two shots; roughly 5 received placebo; per-sample allocation not given. Sampling was performed 63 days after the first vaccine or placebo injection. The source material was peripheral blood, sampled in a trial of Ad26.COV2.S vaccine versus placebo. The receptor's source is a person between 18 and 65 years old who received the Ad26.COV2.S COVID-19 vaccine or a placebo.

The CDR3 DNA is TGTGCCAGCAGTTACCCCGCTAGCGGATTCACAGATACGCAGTATTTT. This gives the protein CASSYPASGFTDTQYF. The chain joins TRBV6-2 or TRBV6-3 to TRBJ2-3; TRBD2 matches 7 bases. CDR3 length: 16 amino acids. Germline V gene sequence: CDR1 MNHEY, CDR2 SVGEGT. Germline trimming cut 2 bases from V and 2 bases from J; bases unmatched to any gene: 7.